The 28 T cell receptor beta chains below all came from one sample that was sequenced in a study of T cell changes during pregnancy in multiple sclerosis. Some clones are missing from TCRdb's copy, which holds only in-frame ones; the method was immunoSEQ multiplex PCR. The sample includes approximately 79,000 clones, about 92% of them seen just once. The specimen comprised CD4+ T cells from peripheral blood mononuclear cells, sampled before pregnancy. These receptors were obtained from a female donor with multiple sclerosis, enrolled in a pregnancy study.

The V call is TRBV4-1, the J call TRBJ2-1, with 11 bases fitting TRBD2. J gave up 0 bases and V 3 bases, and 4 bases lay outside the gene matches. This CDR3 has 17 residues. Germline CDR1 reads MGHRA; CDR2 reads YSYEKL. CDR3 nucleotide sequence: TGCGCCAGCAGCCAGGGGACTAGCGGCCTCTCCTACAATGAGCAGTTCTTC. It translates to CASSQGTSGLSYNEQFF.

This chain uses TRBV27 with TRBJ2-5, with D possibly TRBD1 on 5 matching bases. The V gene's germline CDR1 is MNHEY and CDR2 SMNVEV (reference sequence). This CDR3 region has 16 residues. V dropped 6 bases and J dropped 4 bases, with 21 bases sitting between them. This CDR3 is CASSPGQTVKGETQYF. The CDR3 DNA reads TGTGCCAGCAGCCCTGGACAAACGGTTAAGGGAGAGACCCAGTACTTC.

With regard to this clone: Other nucleotide sequences in the sample specify the same CDR3. J is TRBJ2-3 and V is TRBV5-4; 8 bases map to TRBD2. The germline V gene encodes CDR1 SGHNT and CDR2 YYREEE (reference sequence). The CDR3 spans 14 residues. The V gene end was trimmed by 0 bases and the J gene end by 3 bases; junction bases not matched to a gene: 0. In DNA form, the CDR3 reads TGTGCCAGCAGCTTGGCGGGGGGGACAGATACGCAGTATTTT. This translates into CASSLAGGTDTQYF.

This chain links TRBV10-3 with TRBJ2-5, with a possible D match to TRBD1 (5 bases). Between the trimmed V and J ends, which lost 4 bases and 4 bases, there was a span of 10 bases. The germline CDR1 and CDR2 sequences are ENHRY and SYGVKD. The CDR3 loop spans 13 amino acids. The CDR3 DNA follows: TGTGCCATCAGTGTATCAGGGCGAGAGACCCAGTACTTC. Its protein is CAISVSGRETQYF.

V gene TRBV2 combines with J gene TRBJ1-2, with a possible D match to TRBD1 (5 bases). The CDR3 contains 13 residues. The germline CDR1 and CDR2 sequences are SNHLY and FYNNEI. V gave up 4 bases and J gave up 2 bases, with 8 bases separating them. CDR3 residues: CASSADRNYGYTF. DNA of the CDR3: TGTGCCAGCAGTGCCGACAGAAACTATGGCTACACCTTC.

The rearrangement uses TRBV19 and TRBJ1-2; 8 bases line up with TRBD1. Germline CDR1 is LNHDA and CDR2 is SQIVND (reference sequence). Trimming cost V 7 bases and J 4 bases; bases outside gene matches: 2. The CDR3 has 12 amino acids. The CDR3: CASTDRGYGYTF. The DNA for the CDR3 is TGTGCCAGTACCGACAGGGGCTATGGCTACACCTTC. Full variable domain (remainder filled in from reference TRBV19 and TRBJ1-2): DGGITQSPKYLFRKEGQNVTLSCEQNLNHDAMYWYRQDPGQGLRLIYYSQIVNDFQKGDIAEGYSVSREKKESFPLTVTSAQKNPTAFYLCASTDRGYGYTFGSGTRLTVV.

J is TRBJ2-1 and V is TRBV30; D may be TRBD1 (6 bases). V shed 4 bases and J shed 5 bases, with 15 bases lying between them. CDR3 size: 14 residues. Germline V gene sequence: CDR1 GTSNPN, CDR2 SVGIG (reference sequence). The CDR3 DNA is TGTGCCTGGATGGTGGGGGCCCGGGACAATGAGCAGTTCTTC. It specifies CAWMVGARDNEQFF. Full variable domain (rest looked up from reference TRBV30 and TRBJ2-1): SQTIHQWPATLVQPVGSPLSLECTVEGTSNPNLYWYRQAAGRGLQLLFYSVGIGQISSEVPQNLSASRPQDRQFILSSKKLLLSDSGFYLCAWMVGARDNEQFFGPGTRLTVL.

The chain is built from TRBV2 and TRBJ1-1; 7 bases agree with TRBD1. Germline V gene data show CDR1 as SNHLY and CDR2 as FYNNEI. Trimming removed 6 bases from V and 5 bases from J; junction bases left unmatched: 15. This CDR3 spans 16 amino acids. Here the CDR3 reads CASRDPGQTKKTEAFF. CDR3 bases: TGTGCCAGCAGGGATCCGGGACAGACCAAGAAGACTGAAGCTTTCTTT. Combining the CDR3 with reference TRBV2 and TRBJ1-1 gives the whole variable domain EPEVTQTPSHQVTQMGQEVILRCVPISNHLYFYWYRQILGQKVEFLVSFYNNEISEKSEIFDDQFSVERPDGSNFTLKIRSTKLEDSAMYFCASRDPGQTKKTEAFFGQGTRLTVV.

The chain links TRBV6-1 to TRBJ2-3; 8 positions match TRBD2. Germline CDR1 is MNHNS and CDR2 is SASEGT. CDR3 length: 13 amino acids. With 8 bases clipped from V and 9 bases from J, the junction kept 10 bases outside the gene matches. The CDR3 loop reads CASEGLGGETQYF. DNA for the CDR3: TGTGCCAGCGAGGGACTAGGGGGGGAAACGCAGTATTTT.

The chain employs TRBV2 and TRBJ2-1, with 13 bases lining up with TRBD2. This CDR3 is built from 16 residues. The ends lost 6 bases at V and 8 bases at J; junction bases unmatched: 10. The germline CDR1 and CDR2 sequences are SNHLY and FYNNEI. The DNA of the CDR3 is TGTGCCAGCAGGCTAATGGCGGGACTAGCGGGATATGAGCAGTTCTTC. It translates to CASRLMAGLAGYEQFF. Drawing the rest from reference TRBV2 and TRBJ2-1, the complete variable domain is EPEVTQTPSHQVTQMGQEVILRCVPISNHLYFYWYRQILGQKVEFLVSFYNNEISEKSEIFDDQFSVERPDGSNFTLKIRSTKLEDSAMYFCASRLMAGLAGYEQFFGPGTRLTVL.

The genes are TRBV6-5 and TRBJ1-4; D ambiguous. Germline lookup yields CDR1 MNHEY and CDR2 SVGAGI. The CDR3 length is 15 residues. Trimming took 6 bases from V and 4 from J, leaving 15 bases between them. CDR3 in DNA: TGTGCCAGCAGCCCCAGAGGGTCTCTTAATGAAAAACTGTTTTTT. Translation gives CASSPRGSLNEKLFF.

The chain joins TRBV27 to TRBJ2-7, with TRBD1 matching 10 bases. V trimming: 6 bases; J trimming: 5 bases; junction bases outside the gene matches: 4. The CDR3 covers 13 residues. Germline V gene data show CDR1 as MNHEY and CDR2 as SMNVEV (reference sequence). In DNA, the CDR3 is TGTGCCAGCAGGGACAGGGGGAGGAACGAGCAGTACTTC. Amino acid sequence: CASRDRGRNEQYF.

The V gene is TRBV4-1, the J gene TRBJ2-2; 7 nucleotides align to TRBD1. J gave up 6 bases and V 1 base, and 14 bases lay outside the gene matches. The CDR3 extends over 18 amino acids. CDR1 and CDR2 (germline): MGHRA, YSYEKL. CDR3 sequence (DNA): TGCGCCAGCAGCCAAGGGTGGAGACAGGGAGCAGCCGCCGGGGAGCTGTTTTTT. Encoded protein: CASSQGWRQGAAAGELFF.

V and J are TRBV6-1 and TRBJ2-7, with 7 bases identical to TRBD1. The CDR3 length is 13 residues. Germline CDR1 reads MNHNS; CDR2 reads SASEGT. Losses at the gene ends were 8 bases for V and 3 bases for J; bases not matched to a gene: 7. CDR3 loop: CASCRDSFYEQYF. DNA of the CDR3: TGTGCCAGCTGCCGGGACAGCTTCTACGAGCAGTACTTC.

This chain connects TRBV5-4 to TRBJ1-2, with TRBD1 as a possible D gene (5 bases). Germline-derived CDR1 and CDR2 are SGHNT and YYREEE (reference sequence). The V end lost 2 bases, the J end lost 7 bases, and 15 bases lay between the germline ends. The CDR3 consists of 14 residues. CDR3 bases: TGTGCCAGCAGCTTCCAAGGGGCAGGCTCTGGCTACACCTTC. It translates to CASSFQGAGSGYTF.

The rearrangement joins TRBV9 to TRBJ2-1; 10 positions agree with TRBD2. CDR1 SGDLS and CDR2 YYNGEE come from the germline V gene. This CDR3 region has 17 residues. Trimming at V came to 0 bases and at J to 8 bases, leaving 11 bases not matched to a gene. CDR3 residues: CASSVGPAGGPLHEQFF. CDR3 DNA: TGTGCCAGCAGCGTAGGGCCAGCGGGGGGGCCTCTCCATGAGCAGTTCTTC.

J is TRBJ1-2 and V is TRBV28, with D perhaps TRBD1 (6 bases). CDR3 length: 16 residues. CDR1 is MDHEN, CDR2 SYDVKM, per germline. Trimming cost V 5 bases and J 4 bases, with 20 bases left between them. CDR3 sequence (DNA): TGTGCCAGCAGTGTTCGGGGGGGCCCGGCGGGCTATGGCTACACCTTC. Translating gives CASSVRGGPAGYGYTF.

This chain joins TRBV4-2 and TRBJ2-3, with 11 bases fitting TRBD2. This CDR3 spans 16 amino acids. Trimming removed 1 base from V and 2 bases from J; junction bases left unmatched: 2. From germline, CDR1 is LGHNA and CDR2 YNFKEQ. In DNA form, the CDR3 reads TGTGCCAGCAGCCAAGCGACTAGCGGGATCACAGATACGCAGTATTTT. As protein: CASSQATSGITDTQYF.

This rearrangement joins TRBV2 to TRBJ2-1; the D gene is possibly TRBD2 (6 bases). There are 16 residues in the CDR3. V lost 5 bases to trimming and J lost 3 bases, with 17 bases between them. Germline lookup yields CDR1 SNHLY and CDR2 FYNNEI. The CDR3: CASSPPGARDYNEQFF. The CDR3 region has the DNA TGTGCCAGCAGTCCTCCGGGAGCGAGGGACTACAATGAGCAGTTCTTC.

V is TRBV5-1 and J is TRBJ2-6, with 8 bases matching TRBD2. This CDR3 has 19 amino acids. V lost 0 bases to trimming and J lost 0 bases; unmatched junction nucleotides: 8. CDR1 is SGHRS, CDR2 YFSETQ, per germline. The CDR3 protein is CASSLVGQRGISGANVLTF. CDR3 DNA: TGCGCCAGCAGCTTGGTCGGTCAGCGGGGGATCTCTGGGGCCAACGTCCTGACTTTC.

The CDR3: CASNWDRGFYGYTF. The DNA of the CDR3 is TGTGCCAGCAATTGGGACAGGGGGTTCTATGGCTACACCTTC. The V call is TRBV28, the J call TRBJ1-2, with 11 nucleotides matching TRBD1. In germline, CDR1 is MDHEN, CDR2 SYDVKM. V trimming: 7 bases; J trimming: 4 bases; junction bases outside the gene matches: 5. The CDR3 runs 14 residues.

The chain carries TRBV29-1 and TRBJ1-2, with D hard to call. Looked up from germline, CDR1 is SQVTM and CDR2 is ANQGSEA. The CDR3 consists of 11 residues. Deletions cut 6 bases from V and 4 bases from J, with 9 bases between. The CDR3 region is CSVGGGYGYTF. The CDR3 nucleotides read TGCAGCGTAGGCGGAGGCTATGGCTACACCTTC.

The V call is TRBV10-3, the J call TRBJ1-3; D possibly corresponds to TRBD1 (5 bases). Germline V CDR1 and CDR2: ENHRY, SYGVKD. This CDR3 spans 15 amino acids. V was cut by 6 bases and J by 0 bases, with 12 bases left in between. CDR3 sequence (DNA): TGTGCCATCAGGGACGACAGATTCTCTGGAAACACCATATATTTT. The encoded protein is CAIRDDRFSGNTIYF.

This clone has just a few counts. The rearrangement uses TRBV5-7 and TRBJ1-5, with TRBD1 matching over 8 bases. TRBV5-7 is an ORF, with its function uncertain. V lost 4 bases to trimming and J lost 2 bases; unmatched junction nucleotides: 2. The CDR3 consists of 14 residues. The CDR3 DNA is TGTGCCAGCAGCCCGGACAGGGGCAATCAGCCCCAGCATTTT. Encoded protein: CASSPDRGNQPQHF.

As DNA, the CDR3 is TGTGCCAGCAGCTTGTCCAGGCTGACCACAGATACGCAGTATTTT. Residues: CASSLSRLTTDTQYF. V is TRBV5-6 and J is TRBJ2-3; D is ambiguous. CDR3 size: 15 residues. Trimming removed 1 base at V and 2 bases at J, with 11 bases between. CDR1 is SGHDT, CDR2 YYEEEE, per germline.

The V and J genes are TRBV4-1 and TRBJ1-3; D unresolved. Germline V gene lookup returns CDR1 MGHRA and CDR2 YSYEKL. Trimming took off 0 bases at V and 2 bases at J, with 14 bases between the two ends. The CDR3 spans 17 residues. The CDR3 bases are TGCGCCAGCAGCCAAGATCCGGGAGAAGCCCCTGGAAACACCATATATTTT. Translation gives CASSQDPGEAPGNTIYF.

This CDR3 reads CASSQRSGRAYNEQFF. In DNA, the CDR3 is TGTGCCAGCAGCCAACGCAGCGGGAGGGCATACAATGAGCAGTTCTTC. The chain has TRBV6-6 and TRBJ2-1; 10 bases agree with TRBD2. Looked up from germline, CDR1 is MNHNY and CDR2 is SVGAGI (reference sequence). V dropped 6 bases and J dropped 4; count of bases not matched to a gene: 9. The CDR3 totals 16 residues.

The chain is built from TRBV5-6 and TRBJ1-1; 7 bases fit TRBD1. J gave up 3 bases and V 2 bases, and 10 bases lay outside the gene matches. Looked up from germline, CDR1 is SGHDT and CDR2 is YYEEEE. This CDR3 region has 16 residues. The CDR3 DNA follows: TGTGCCAGCAGCTTATTTGGAGGGGGCCGGGACACTGAAGCTTTCTTT. As protein: CASSLFGGGRDTEAFF.